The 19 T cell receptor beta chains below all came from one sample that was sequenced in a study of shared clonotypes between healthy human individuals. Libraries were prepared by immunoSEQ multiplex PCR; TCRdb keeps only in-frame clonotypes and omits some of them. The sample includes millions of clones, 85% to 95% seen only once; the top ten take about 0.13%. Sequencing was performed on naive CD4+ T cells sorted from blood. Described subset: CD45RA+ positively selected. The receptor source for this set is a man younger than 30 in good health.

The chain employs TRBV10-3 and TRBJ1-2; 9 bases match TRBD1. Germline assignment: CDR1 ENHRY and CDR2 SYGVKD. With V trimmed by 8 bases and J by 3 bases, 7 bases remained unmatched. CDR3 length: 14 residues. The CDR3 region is CAIPSGQGDYGYTF. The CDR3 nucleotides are TGTGCCATCCCGTCGGGACAGGGCGACTATGGCTACACCTTC.

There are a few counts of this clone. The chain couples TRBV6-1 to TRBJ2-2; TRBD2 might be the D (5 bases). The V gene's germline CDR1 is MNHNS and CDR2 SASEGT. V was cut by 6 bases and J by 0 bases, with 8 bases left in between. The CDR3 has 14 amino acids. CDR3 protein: CASRSGANTGELFF. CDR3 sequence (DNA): TGTGCCAGCAGGAGCGGCGCGAACACCGGGGAGCTGTTTTTT.

The CDR3 bases are TGTGCCAGCAGCCCAAAGGGGGCCAAAAACATTCAGTACTTC. Protein: CASSPKGAKNIQYF. This sequence joins TRBV5-8 and TRBJ2-4, with a weak D call TRBD1 (5 bases). Between the trimmed V and J ends, which lost 4 bases and 1 base, there was a span of 9 bases. The germline CDR1 and CDR2 sequences are SGHTS and YDEGEE. The length of the CDR3 is 14 residues.

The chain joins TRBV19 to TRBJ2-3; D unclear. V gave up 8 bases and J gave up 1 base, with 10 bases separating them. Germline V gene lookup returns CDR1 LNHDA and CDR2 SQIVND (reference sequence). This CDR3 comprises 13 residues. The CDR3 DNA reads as TGTGCCAGTTGTCAGACTCGCACAGATACGCAGTATTTT. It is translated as CASCQTRTDTQYF.

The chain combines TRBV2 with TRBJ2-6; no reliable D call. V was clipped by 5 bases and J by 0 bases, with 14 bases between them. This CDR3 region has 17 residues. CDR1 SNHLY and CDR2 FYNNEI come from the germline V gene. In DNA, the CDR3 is TGTGCCAGCAGTATCCTCGGCCCACCCTCTGGGGCCAACGTCCTGACTTTC. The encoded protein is CASSILGPPSGANVLTF.

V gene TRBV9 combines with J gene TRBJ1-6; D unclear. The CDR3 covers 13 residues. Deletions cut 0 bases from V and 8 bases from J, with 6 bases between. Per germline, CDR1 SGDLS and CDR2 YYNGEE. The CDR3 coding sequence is TGTGCCAGCAGCGTAGTGACGGATTCACCCCTCCACTTT. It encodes CASSVVTDSPLHF.

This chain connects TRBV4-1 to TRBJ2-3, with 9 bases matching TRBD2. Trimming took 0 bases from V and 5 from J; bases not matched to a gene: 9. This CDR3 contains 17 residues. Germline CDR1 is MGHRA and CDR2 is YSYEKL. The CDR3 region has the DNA TGCGCCAGCAGCCAAGAGGTCGCGGGAGGGCCAGTAGATACGCAGTATTTT. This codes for CASSQEVAGGPVDTQYF.

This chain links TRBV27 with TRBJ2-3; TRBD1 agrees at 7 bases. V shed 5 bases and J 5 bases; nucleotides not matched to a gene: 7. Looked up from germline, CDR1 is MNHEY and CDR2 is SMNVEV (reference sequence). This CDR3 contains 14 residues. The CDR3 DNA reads TGTGCCAGCAGTCGGTACACAGGGGAAGATACGCAGTATTTT. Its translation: CASSRYTGEDTQYF.

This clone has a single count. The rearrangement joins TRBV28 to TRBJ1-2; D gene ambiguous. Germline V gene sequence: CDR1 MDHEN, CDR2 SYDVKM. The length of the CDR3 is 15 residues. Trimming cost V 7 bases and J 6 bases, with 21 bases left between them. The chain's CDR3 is CASNSLRRDRDGYTF. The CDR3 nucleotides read TGTGCCAGCAACTCATTAAGACGGGATCGGGATGGCTACACCTTC.

The chain's CDR3 is CASSLLTSGRAGYTGELFF. CDR3 DNA: TGTGCCAGCAGCTTACTTACTAGCGGGAGGGCCGGGTACACCGGGGAGCTGTTTTTT. This chain joins TRBV7-8 and TRBJ2-2; 13 nucleotides align to TRBD2. From germline, CDR1 is SGHVS and CDR2 FQNEAQ. The CDR3 consists of 19 residues. With V trimmed by 2 bases and J by 3 bases, 9 bases remained unmatched.

CDR3 amino acids: CASSPAGGGSNQPQHF. The CDR3 bases are TGTGCCAGCTCACCTGCAGGGGGCGGGAGCAATCAGCCCCAGCATTTT. The chain recombines TRBV18 with TRBJ1-5; 8 positions agree with TRBD1. Germline V gene data show CDR1 as KGHSH and CDR2 as LQKENI. V lost 3 bases to trimming and J lost 1 base; unmatched junction nucleotides: 5. CDR3 length: 16 amino acids. The full variable domain, rest sourced from reference TRBV18 and TRBJ1-5, is NAGVMQNPRHLVRRRGQEARLRCSPMKGHSHVYWYRQLPEEGLKFMVYLQKENIIDESGMPKERFSAEFPKEGPSILRIQQVVRGDSAAYFCASSPAGGGSNQPQHFGDGTRLSIL.

The CDR3 DNA reads as TGTGCCATCAGTGCGGGTAGAGGCAACACCGGGGAGCTGTTTTTT. Protein: CAISAGRGNTGELFF. The chain joins TRBV10-3 to TRBJ2-2; D remains ambiguous. Germline assignment: CDR1 ENHRY and CDR2 SYGVKD. The CDR3 is 15 residues long. Trimming removed 4 bases at V and 2 bases at J, with 11 bases between.

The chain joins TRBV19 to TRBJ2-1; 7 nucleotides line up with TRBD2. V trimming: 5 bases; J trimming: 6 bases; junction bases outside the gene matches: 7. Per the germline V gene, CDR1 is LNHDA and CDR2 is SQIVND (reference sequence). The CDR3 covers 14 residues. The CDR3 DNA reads TGTGCCAGTAGTCGCGGGAGTGGTCTCAATGAGCAGTTCTTC. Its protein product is CASSRGSGLNEQFF.

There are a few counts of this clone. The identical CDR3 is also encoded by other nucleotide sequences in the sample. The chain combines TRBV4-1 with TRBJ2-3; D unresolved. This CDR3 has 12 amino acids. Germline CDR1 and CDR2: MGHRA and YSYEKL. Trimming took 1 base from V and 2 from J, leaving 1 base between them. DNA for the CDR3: TGCGCCAGCAGCCAAGTCACAGATACGCAGTATTTT. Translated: CASSQVTDTQYF.

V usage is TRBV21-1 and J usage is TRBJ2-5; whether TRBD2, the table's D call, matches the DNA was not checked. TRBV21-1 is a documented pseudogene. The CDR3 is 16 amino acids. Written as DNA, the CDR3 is TGTGCCAGCAGCAGAGCATCGACTAGATGTAAGGAGACCCAGTACTTC. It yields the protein CASSRASTRCKETQYF.

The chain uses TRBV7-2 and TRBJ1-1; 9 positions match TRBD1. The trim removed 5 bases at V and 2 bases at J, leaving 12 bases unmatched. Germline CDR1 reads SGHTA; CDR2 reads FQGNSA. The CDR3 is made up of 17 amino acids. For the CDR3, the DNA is TGTGCCAGCAGCCTTCGGAGGACAGGGGTGTTAAACACTGAAGCTTTCTTT. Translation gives CASSLRRTGVLNTEAFF.

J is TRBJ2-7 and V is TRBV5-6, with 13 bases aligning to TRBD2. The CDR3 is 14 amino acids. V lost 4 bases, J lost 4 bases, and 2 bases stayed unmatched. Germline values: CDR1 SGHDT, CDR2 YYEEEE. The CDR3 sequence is CASSPGLAGYEQYF. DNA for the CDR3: TGTGCCAGCAGCCCGGGACTAGCGGGGTACGAGCAGTACTTC.

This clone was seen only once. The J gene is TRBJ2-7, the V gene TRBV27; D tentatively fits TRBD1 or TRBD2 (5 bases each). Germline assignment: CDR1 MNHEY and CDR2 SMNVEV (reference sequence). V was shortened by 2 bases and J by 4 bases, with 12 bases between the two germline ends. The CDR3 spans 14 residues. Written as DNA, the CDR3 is TGTGCCAGCAGTTTAAAGGGGAGAGAATACGAGCAGTACTTC. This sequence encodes CASSLKGREYEQYF.

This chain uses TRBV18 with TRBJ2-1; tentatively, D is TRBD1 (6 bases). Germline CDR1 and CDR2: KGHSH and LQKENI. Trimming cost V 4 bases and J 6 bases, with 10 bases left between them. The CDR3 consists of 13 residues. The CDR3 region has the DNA TGTGCCAGCTCACTAGAACAGGGCAATGAGCAGTTCTTC. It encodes CASSLEQGNEQFF.